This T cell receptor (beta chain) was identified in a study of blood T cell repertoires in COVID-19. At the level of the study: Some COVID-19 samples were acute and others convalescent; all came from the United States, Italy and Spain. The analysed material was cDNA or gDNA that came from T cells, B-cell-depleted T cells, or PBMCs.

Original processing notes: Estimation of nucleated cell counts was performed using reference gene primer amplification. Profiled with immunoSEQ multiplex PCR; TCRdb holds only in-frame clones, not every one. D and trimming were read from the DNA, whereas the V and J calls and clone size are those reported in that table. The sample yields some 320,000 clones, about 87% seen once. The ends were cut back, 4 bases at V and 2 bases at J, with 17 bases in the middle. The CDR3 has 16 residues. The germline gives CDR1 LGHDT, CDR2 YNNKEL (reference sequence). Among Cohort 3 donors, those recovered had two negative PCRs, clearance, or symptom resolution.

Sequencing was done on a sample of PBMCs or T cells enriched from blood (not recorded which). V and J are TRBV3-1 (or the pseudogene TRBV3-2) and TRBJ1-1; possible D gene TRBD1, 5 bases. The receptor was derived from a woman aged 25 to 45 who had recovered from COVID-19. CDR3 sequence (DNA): TGTGCCAGCAGCCTAAGGCGGGGGACCGGAAACACTGAAGCTTTCTTT. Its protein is CASSLRRGTGNTEAFF.